The 29 T cell receptor beta chains below come from one sample, sequenced in a study of control samples from healthy donors and cancer patients. Here immunoSEQ multiplex PCR was the method, and the copy in TCRdb shows in-frame clones only, minus some. This sample has approximately 54,000 clones; 88% occur once, and the top ten carry about 39%. The sequenced sample was PBMCs. These receptors were collected from a man in his forties or fifties with head and neck cancer.

This clone has just a few counts. This chain links TRBV9 with TRBJ1-5; TRBD1 might be the D (5 bases). CDR3 length: 14 residues. The V end lost 0 bases, the J end lost 6 bases, and 10 bases lay between the germline ends. CDR1 is SGDLS and CDR2 is YYNGEE in the germline V gene. The CDR3 DNA reads TGTGCCAGCAGCGTAGCTGGGGGTCCTCAGCCCCAGCATTTT. It yields the protein CASSVAGGPQPQHF.

The gene calls are TRBV6-2 or TRBV6-3 and TRBJ2-2; TRBD2 matches at 8 bases. The CDR3 consists of 18 residues. The germline CDR1 and CDR2 sequences are MNHEY and SVGEGT. Trimming cost V 2 bases and J 3 bases; bases outside gene matches: 11. DNA for the CDR3: TGTGCCAGCAGTTACCGTTACCTGCGGGGGGATTACACCGGGGAGCTGTTTTTT. Amino acid sequence: CASSYRYLRGDYTGELFF.

The V gene is TRBV4-1, the J gene TRBJ2-7; 9 bases fit TRBD1. The V and J ends lost 1 base and 3 bases, in that order; junction bases with no gene match: 10. Looked up from germline, CDR1 is MGHRA and CDR2 is YSYEKL. The CDR3 totals 17 residues. CDR3 sequence reads: CASSQGNWGTGHYEQYF. The CDR3 nucleotides read TGCGCCAGCAGCCAAGGGAACTGGGGGACAGGGCACTACGAGCAGTACTTC.

This clone was counted a few times. The rearrangement uses TRBV5-8 and TRBJ1-2; D possibly corresponds to TRBD1 (5 bases). Germline lookup yields CDR1 SGHTS and CDR2 YDEGEE. CDR3 length: 13 residues. The V gene lost 2 bases and the J gene lost 7 bases, with 12 bases spanning the gap. This CDR3 reads CASSFPGQGGYTF. The CDR3 DNA reads TGTGCCAGCAGCTTCCCGGGGCAGGGTGGCTACACCTTC.

The gene calls are TRBV30 and TRBJ2-2; D possibly uses TRBD1 or TRBD2 (6 bases each). CDR1 and CDR2 (germline): GTSNPN, SVGIG (reference sequence). The CDR3 contains 14 residues. Trimming removed 7 bases from V and 4 bases from J, with 16 bases in between. The CDR3 coding sequence is TGTGCCTTCTCTAGGGGGGCGAGCACCGGGGAGCTGTTTTTT. It encodes CAFSRGASTGELFF.

This clone was counted once. This chain uses TRBV7-9 with TRBJ2-2; D might be TRBD2 (7 bases). CDR3 size: 16 residues. The V end was cut by 5 bases, the J end by 3 bases, with 16 bases between. Germline V lookup: CDR1 SEHNR, CDR2 FQNEAQ (reference sequence). In nucleotides, the CDR3 is TGTGCCAGCAGCCCCCAACGAGGGGGGGACACCGGGGAGCTGTTTTTT. Its protein is CASSPQRGGDTGELFF.

The chain has TRBV28 and TRBJ1-2; D ambiguous. The CDR3 has 14 residues. CDR1 is MDHEN and CDR2 is SYDVKM in the germline V gene. With 6 bases removed from V and 4 bases from J, the gap between germline ends came to 15 bases. This CDR3 reads CASRVPGGGYGYTF. In DNA, the CDR3 is TGTGCCAGCAGAGTCCCGGGAGGCGGCTATGGCTACACCTTC.

V and J are TRBV10-3 and TRBJ2-3; 9 bases fit TRBD2. CDR1 is ENHRY and CDR2 is SYGVKD in the germline V gene. V lost 3 bases and J lost 8; bases outside the gene matches: 12. This CDR3 has 16 residues. CDR3 amino acids: CAISEGAGGHPGTQYF. The CDR3 DNA follows: TGTGCCATCAGTGAAGGAGCGGGGGGCCACCCAGGTACGCAGTATTTT.

The gene calls are TRBV7-2 and TRBJ1-6; D is undetermined. The CDR3 sequence is 17 residues long. Between the trimmed V and J ends, which lost 0 bases and 8 bases, there was a span of 17 bases. Germline-derived CDR1 and CDR2 are SGHTA and FQGNSA. CDR3 amino acids: CASSLAVTGIGYSPLHF. The CDR3 bases are TGTGCCAGCAGCTTAGCAGTTACGGGAATAGGGTATTCACCCCTCCACTTT.

The rearrangement uses TRBV18 and TRBJ2-1, with D possibly matching TRBD2 (6 bases). In germline, CDR1 is KGHSH, CDR2 LQKENI. Trimming took off 1 base at V and 5 bases at J, with 12 bases between the two ends. This CDR3 is built from 15 residues. CDR3 amino acids: CASSPLSSVNNEQFF. As DNA, the CDR3 is TGTGCCAGCTCACCACTCTCTAGCGTGAACAATGAGCAGTTCTTC.

This sequence joins TRBV4-1 and TRBJ2-7; a weak D match, TRBD1 (6 bases). Germline V gene sequence: CDR1 MGHRA, CDR2 YSYEKL. The CDR3 extends over 14 amino acids. The V end was cut by 6 bases, the J end by 4 bases, with 16 bases between. The CDR3 coding sequence is TGCGCCAGCAGACAGGGCAGGGGAAAGTACGAGCAGTACTTC. Translating it yields CASRQGRGKYEQYF.

V and J are TRBV9 and TRBJ1-4; 7 bases align to TRBD1. With 2 bases clipped from V and 2 bases from J, the junction kept 15 bases outside the gene matches. Germline V gives CDR1 SGDLS, CDR2 YYNGEE. The CDR3 spans 19 residues. This CDR3 reads CASSVKITGTEVTNEKLFF. The CDR3 bases are TGTGCCAGCAGCGTCAAAATCACCGGGACAGAGGTCACTAATGAAAAACTGTTTTTT.

Here the CDR3 reads CASSWDGYEQYF. CDR3 coding DNA: TGTGCCAGCTCATGGGACGGCTACGAGCAGTACTTC. J is TRBJ2-7 and V is TRBV18; D is perhaps TRBD1 or TRBD2 (5 bases each). V was cut by 5 bases and J by 3 bases, with 8 bases left in between. The CDR3 length is 12 residues. CDR1 and CDR2 (germline): KGHSH, LQKENI.

The V and J genes are TRBV12-5 and TRBJ2-7, with D perhaps given as TRBD1 or TRBD2 (5 bases each). The V end lost 6 bases, the J end lost 6 bases, and 18 bases lay between the germline ends. This CDR3 spans 14 amino acids. Germline CDR1 is LGHNT and CDR2 is FRNRAP. CDR3: CASGQGAGIGEQYF. The CDR3 DNA follows: TGTGCTAGTGGACAAGGGGCGGGTATTGGCGAGCAGTACTTC.

CDR3 DNA: TGCGCCAGCAGCTTGGGACAGGGGGGAACAGATACGCAGTATTTT. Its protein is CASSLGQGGTDTQYF. The V call is TRBV5-1, the J call TRBJ2-3; 9 nucleotides match TRBD1. CDR1 SGHRS and CDR2 YFSETQ come from the germline V gene. The junction had 2 bases not matched to a gene; V was cut back by 0 bases and J by 3 bases. The CDR3 has 15 residues.

V usage is TRBV4-1 and J usage is TRBJ2-3; 10 nucleotides align to TRBD2. Germline-derived CDR1 and CDR2 are MGHRA and YSYEKL. CDR3 length: 16 amino acids. After removal of 1 base from V and 5 bases from J, the junction contained 6 bases not matched to a gene. Here the CDR3 reads CASSQVGLAGEDTQYF. The CDR3 DNA reads TGCGCCAGCAGCCAAGTCGGGCTAGCGGGGGAAGATACGCAGTATTTT.

The J gene is TRBJ1-5, the V gene TRBV28; D remains ambiguous. The V end lost 3 bases, the J end lost 1 base, and 13 bases lay between the germline ends. The CDR3 runs 16 residues. The germline V gene encodes CDR1 MDHEN and CDR2 SYDVKM. The CDR3 protein is CASSFSFMGSNQPQHF. The CDR3 coding sequence is TGTGCCAGCAGTTTCTCGTTCATGGGCAGCAATCAGCCCCAGCATTTT.

The rearrangement joins TRBV10-3 to TRBJ1-2, with 11 nucleotides matching TRBD1. This CDR3 is built from 15 residues. The germline V gene has CDR1 ENHRY and CDR2 SYGVKD. The V gene end was trimmed by 2 bases and the J gene end by 4 bases; junction bases not matched to a gene: 3. The CDR3 coding sequence is TGTGCCATCAGTGAGGGTGGACAGGGGGCCTATGGCTACACCTTC. It encodes CAISEGGQGAYGYTF.

The chain is built from TRBV2 and TRBJ2-1; 11 bases agree with TRBD1. With V trimmed by 7 bases and J by 9 bases, 8 bases remained unmatched. The CDR3 loop spans 14 amino acids. Germline CDR1 SNHLY, CDR2 FYNNEI. The CDR3 is CASIISGQGAEQFF. The CDR3 coding sequence is TGTGCCAGCATTATCTCTGGACAGGGGGCTGAGCAGTTCTTC.

The rearrangement joins TRBV3-1 (or the pseudogene TRBV3-2) to TRBJ2-4; D not resolved. Germline CDR1 and CDR2: LGHDT and YNNKEL (reference sequence). The CDR3 extends over 14 amino acids. The V and J ends lost 5 bases and 4 bases respectively, with 12 bases between them. CDR3 in DNA: TGTGCCAGCAGCGCAATGCAAAGAAAAAACATTCAGTACTTC. Translation gives CASSAMQRKNIQYF.

The chain couples TRBV10-3 to TRBJ1-1, with D perhaps TRBD1 (6 bases). Trimming left V 9 bases short and J 0 bases short, with 14 bases between. From germline, CDR1 is ENHRY and CDR2 SYGVKD. The CDR3 sequence is 14 residues long. CDR3 amino acids: CAIWDQGMNTEAFF. The DNA for the CDR3 is TGTGCCATATGGGACCAGGGGATGAACACTGAAGCTTTCTTT.

The chain employs TRBV27 and TRBJ2-3; perhaps TRBD2 as D (6 bases). This CDR3 is built from 16 residues. The V gene lost 2 bases and the J gene lost 3 bases, with 15 bases spanning the gap. The germline CDR1 and CDR2 sequences are MNHEY and SMNVEV (reference sequence). CDR3 residues: CASSLGLARTTDTQYF. The CDR3 coding sequence is TGTGCCAGCAGTTTAGGGCTAGCGAGGACAACAGATACGCAGTATTTT.

The V call is TRBV14, the J call TRBJ1-1; D gene unclear. The CDR3 length is 17 residues. Trimming left V 6 bases short and J 2 bases short, with 22 bases between. Germline V gives CDR1 SGHDN, CDR2 FVKESK. The CDR3 nucleotides read TGTGCCAGCAGGGAAGGGTATAGGTCAGGCGCTAACACTGAAGCTTTCTTT. It translates to CASREGYRSGANTEAFF.

J is TRBJ2-7 and V is TRBV6-2 or TRBV6-3; no firm D call. The CDR3 covers 11 residues. CDR1 MNHEY and CDR2 SVGEGT come from the germline V gene. V lost 5 bases to trimming and J lost 4 bases, with 6 bases between them. The CDR3 is CASSGLYEQYF. CDR3 in DNA: TGTGCCAGCAGTGGCTTATACGAGCAGTACTTC.

The V call is TRBV23-1, the J call TRBJ2-1; perhaps TRBD1 as D (5 bases). TRBV23-1 is filed as an ORF, its function uncertain. The CDR3 spans 14 residues. V was pared by 3 bases and J by 3 bases, with 9 bases between. CDR3 DNA sequence: TGCGCCAGCAGTCAGCCAGGGAACTACAATGAGCAGTTCTTC. The encoded protein is CASSQPGNYNEQFF.

In DNA, the CDR3 is TGTGCCAGCAGTCAGGGGACCCAGCCCCAGCATTTT. It encodes CASSQGTQPQHF. This chain connects TRBV25-1 to TRBJ1-5, with D tentatively TRBD1 (6 bases). This CDR3 comprises 12 residues. With 5 bases removed from V and 7 bases from J, the gap between germline ends came to 9 bases. Germline CDR1 and CDR2: MGHDK and SYGVNS.

The chain has TRBV2 and TRBJ2-1; D remains ambiguous. The CDR3 is 13 amino acids. In germline, CDR1 is SNHLY, CDR2 FYNNEI. V lost 6 bases and J lost 2, with 8 bases in between. CDR3 residues: CASRGSTYNEQFF. CDR3 DNA: TGTGCCAGCAGGGGATCAACCTACAATGAGCAGTTCTTC.

The rearrangement links TRBV28 to TRBJ2-3; 9 bases match TRBD2. Trimming at V came to 6 bases and at J to 6 bases, leaving 10 bases not matched to a gene. Germline CDR1 is MDHEN and CDR2 is SYDVKM. There are 15 residues in the CDR3. The CDR3 here is CASSPNSGGLDTQYF. CDR3 coding DNA: TGTGCCAGCAGCCCGAATAGCGGGGGCTTGGATACGCAGTATTTT.

The V call is TRBV4-1, the J call TRBJ1-4; 7 nucleotides agree with TRBD1. The CDR3 is made up of 17 amino acids. The germline V gene encodes CDR1 MGHRA and CDR2 YSYEKL. Trimming at V came to 8 bases and at J to 5 bases, leaving 17 bases not matched to a gene. CDR3 loop: CASAQYPGGPGNEKLFF. The DNA for the CDR3 is TGCGCCAGCGCTCAATACCCAGGGGGGCCAGGGAATGAAAAACTGTTTTTT.